The clone carrying this T cell receptor (beta chain) was detected once. The V and J ends lost 6 bases and 2 bases respectively, with 14 bases between them. From germline, CDR1 is MNHEY and CDR2 SVGAGI. The CDR3 contains 15 residues. The record originates from a study of blood T cell repertoires in COVID-19. Study summary: T cells, B-cell-depleted T cells, or PBMCs provided the cDNA or gDNA that served as material.

How the authors handled the data: Amplifying reference gene primers gave estimates of nucleated cell counts. The table came from immunoSEQ multiplex PCR; TCRdb's copy has only in-frame clones and leaves some out. Clone size and the V and J calls come from that table; the DNA yielded D and trimming. The sample has more than 110,000 clones; about 86% are singletons. The source is a woman in her forties with acute or convalescent COVID-19. The sample consisted of peripheral blood. This chain links TRBV6-5 with TRBJ1-5; D gene unclear. CDR3 in DNA: TGTGCCAGCAGGCCAAGAGAGGAGGGCAATCAGCCCCAGCATTTT. The encoded protein is CASRPREEGNQPQHF.